The 19 T cell receptor beta chains reported below all come from one sample, sequenced in a study of CD8 T cells in ankylosing spondylitis. TCRdb reprocessed the 5' RACE reads via MiXCR and lists one record per CDR3 protein. This table has 300,000 to 400,000 distinct CDR3 sequences, roughly 22% appearing once. The sequenced sample was blood, either unsorted or a sorted T cell fraction (not recorded which). These receptor sequences come from a male donor with ankylosing spondylitis or in good health (not recorded which).

The sample holds a few counts of this clonotype. The chain combines TRBV6-1 with TRBJ2-1; D gene unclear. Trimming cost V 3 bases and J 10 bases, with 7 bases left between them. CDR3 length equals 11 residues. Germline V lookup: CDR1 MNHNS, CDR2 SASEGT. The CDR3 region is CASSEHREQFF. The CDR3 DNA reads as TGTGCCAGCAGTGAGCACAGAGAGCAGTTCTTC.

This chain connects TRBV7-9 to TRBJ2-5; D possibly corresponds to TRBD1 (6 bases). Germline-derived CDR1 and CDR2 are SEHNR and FQNEAQ (reference sequence). Trimming stripped 5 bases from V and 5 bases from J, with 15 bases between. This CDR3 is built from 14 residues. CDR3 bases: TGTGCCAGCAGCCCCAACAGGGCTGGGGAGACCCAGTACTTC. Its protein is CASSPNRAGETQYF. Based on the CDR3 plus reference TRBV7-9 and TRBJ2-5, the full variable domain is DTGVSQNPRHKITKRGQNVTFRCDPISEHNRLYWYRQTLGQGPEFLTYFQNEAQLEKSRLLSDRFSAERPKGSFSTLEIQRTEQGDSAMYLCASSPNRAGETQYFGPGTRLLVL.

This clonotype was detected only a few times. This chain links TRBV9 with TRBJ2-2; 7 nucleotides agree with TRBD2. There are 16 residues in the CDR3. Germline V gives CDR1 SGDLS, CDR2 YYNGEE. After removal of 0 bases from V and 4 bases from J, the junction contained 6 bases not matched to a gene. CDR3 amino acids: CASSVGASGRTGELFF. In DNA form, the CDR3 reads TGTGCCAGCAGCGTAGGGGCTAGCGGCCGCACCGGGGAGCTGTTTTTT.

The gene calls are TRBV12-3 or TRBV12-4 and TRBJ2-1; 7 nucleotides match TRBD1. The CDR3 has 13 amino acids. V lost 1 base and J lost 8; bases outside the gene matches: 2. The CDR3 is CASSLEGAYEQFF. In DNA, the CDR3 is TGTGCCAGCAGTTTAGAGGGGGCATATGAGCAGTTCTTC.

There are a few counts of this clonotype. This chain uses TRBV7-9 with TRBJ1-2, with D tentatively TRBD1 (5 bases). The germline V and J ends were trimmed by 1 base and 6 bases, with 12 bases remaining between them. Germline lookup yields CDR1 SEHNR and CDR2 FQNEAQ (reference sequence). The CDR3 runs 14 residues. The CDR3 DNA reads as TGTGCCAGCAGCTTAGTTCTAGGGGAAAATGGCTACACCTTC. This gives the protein CASSLVLGENGYTF.

The rearrangement uses TRBV3-1 and TRBJ2-5; 7 positions match TRBD1. The germline gives CDR1 LGHDT, CDR2 YNNKEL (reference sequence). The V and J ends lost 0 bases and 4 bases, in that order; junction bases with no gene match: 11. This CDR3 spans 17 amino acids. Here the CDR3 reads CASSQDRVVTGRETQYF. Here the CDR3 DNA reads TGTGCCAGCAGCCAAGATCGGGTGGTGACAGGGCGAGAGACCCAGTACTTC.

This clonotype was observed a few times. The J gene is TRBJ2-1, the V gene TRBV28; perhaps TRBD2 as D (6 bases). The germline V gene encodes CDR1 MDHEN and CDR2 SYDVKM. Trimming took off 5 bases at V and 2 bases at J, with 13 bases between the two ends. The length of the CDR3 is 15 residues. The CDR3 coding sequence is TGTGCCAGCAGTCCCGCCGCGGGGCCCTACAATGAGCAGTTCTTC. This sequence encodes CASSPAAGPYNEQFF.

CDR3: CASSVGILDPSGYTF. The CDR3, as DNA: TGTGCCAGCAGCGTAGGCATCCTGGACCCATCTGGCTACACCTTC. The V call is TRBV9, the J call TRBJ1-2, with unresolved D. The CDR3 loop spans 15 amino acids. Germline lookup yields CDR1 SGDLS and CDR2 YYNGEE. The germline V and J ends were trimmed by 0 bases and 7 bases, with 16 bases remaining between them. The full variable domain, rest sourced from reference TRBV9 and TRBJ1-2, is DSGVTQTPKHLITATGQRVTLRCSPRSGDLSVYWYQQSLDQGLQFLIQYYNGEERAKGNILERFSAQQFPDLHSELNLSSLELGDSALYFCASSVGILDPSGYTFGSGTRLTVV.

This clonotype was recorded a few times. This chain connects TRBV12-3 or TRBV12-4 to TRBJ2-3, with D tentatively TRBD2 (6 bases). The CDR3 totals 14 residues. The V end lost 6 bases, the J end lost 0 bases, and 10 bases lay between the germline ends. The chain's CDR3 is CASRGLSSTDTQYF. The CDR3 region has the DNA TGTGCCAGCAGGGGACTTTCCAGCACAGATACGCAGTATTTT.

This chain uses TRBV4-1 with TRBJ2-7; TRBD2 is a possible D gene (5 bases). Germline CDR1 reads MGHRA; CDR2 reads YSYEKL. Trimming shortened V by 0 bases and J by 2 bases, and 8 bases separated the two germline ends. The CDR3 has 14 amino acids. The CDR3 loop is CASSQDGLPYEQYF. In nucleotides, the CDR3 is TGCGCCAGCAGCCAAGACGGACTGCCCTACGAGCAGTACTTC.

This clonotype was seen only once. The chain recombines TRBV5-1 with TRBJ1-5, with D perhaps matching TRBD1 (5 bases). The germline CDR1 and CDR2 sequences are SGHRS and YFSETQ. The ends were cut back, 9 bases at V and 7 bases at J, with 14 bases in the middle. The CDR3 length is 12 residues. CDR3 in DNA: TGCGCCATTCCGGGACCTTGGCAGCCCCAGCATTTT. It yields the protein CAIPGPWQPQHF.

V is TRBV5-5 and J is TRBJ2-5; the match to TRBD2 covers 8 bases. V shed 2 bases, J shed 1 base, and the junction held 1 base outside the gene matches. The CDR3 length is 14 residues. The germline CDR1 and CDR2 sequences are SGHKS and YYEKEE (reference sequence). The CDR3 sequence: CASSFSGIQETQYF. In nucleotides, the CDR3 is TGTGCCAGCAGCTTTAGCGGGATCCAAGAGACCCAGTACTTC.

The table lists this clonotype with a few counts. The chain uses TRBV7-8 and TRBJ2-5; 10 bases map to TRBD2. The CDR3 extends over 16 amino acids. J gave up 1 base and V 7 bases, and 9 bases lay outside the gene matches. Germline V lookup: CDR1 SGHVS, CDR2 FQNEAQ. The CDR3 here is CASKLGGLAFQETQYF. In nucleotides, the CDR3 is TGTGCCAGCAAACTCGGGGGACTAGCGTTCCAAGAGACCCAGTACTTC.

This clonotype was recorded once. The chain combines TRBV11-2 with TRBJ2-5; 8 positions agree with TRBD2. Trimming cost V 7 bases and J 7 bases; bases outside gene matches: 20. Germline CDR1 and CDR2: SGHAT and FQNNGV. This CDR3 contains 17 residues. The CDR3 nucleotides are TGTGCCAGCACCCCCCCCGCCCCTAGCGGGTCCTTAGCGACCCAGTACTTC. Translation gives CASTPPAPSGSLATQYF.

This clonotype has more than one count but fewer than ten. The CDR3 coding sequence is TGTGCCAGCAGCGCAGGGACAGGGTATATGAACACTGAAGCTTTCTTT. Translation: CASSAGTGYMNTEAFF. The V and J genes are TRBV7-6 and TRBJ1-1; 9 bases are a match to TRBD1. V trimming: 5 bases; J trimming: 0 bases; junction bases outside the gene matches: 7. CDR1 and CDR2 (germline): SGHVS, FNYEAQ. This CDR3 spans 16 amino acids. Full variable domain (outside the CDR3, taken from reference TRBV7-6 and TRBJ1-1): GAGVSQSPRYKVTKRGQDVALRCDPISGHVSLYWYRQALGQGPEFLTYFNYEAQQDKSGLPNDRFSAERPEGSISTLTIQRTEQRDSAMYRCASSAGTGYMNTEAFFGQGTRLTVV.

This clonotype was counted ten times or more. The chain links TRBV28 to TRBJ2-7; TRBD2 might be the D (6 bases). The germline gives CDR1 MDHEN, CDR2 SYDVKM. The V and J ends lost 6 bases and 3 bases respectively, with 27 bases between them. CDR3 length: 18 amino acids. For the CDR3, the DNA is TGTGCCAGCAGCTTCGGTTTGGAGGGTTGGGATCCTCTCTACGAGCAGTACTTC. It is translated as CASSFGLEGWDPLYEQYF. Based on the CDR3 plus reference TRBV28 and TRBJ2-7, the full variable domain is DVKVTQSSRYLVKRTGEKVFLECVQDMDHENMFWYRQDPGLGLRLIYFSYDVKMKEKGDIPEGYSVSREKKERFSLILESASTNQTSMYLCASSFGLEGWDPLYEQYFGPGTRLTVT.

The V call is TRBV9, the J call TRBJ2-7; possible D gene TRBD2, 7 bases. The V end was cut by 4 bases, the J end by 3 bases, with 17 bases between. The CDR3 runs 15 residues. Germline assignment: CDR1 SGDLS and CDR2 YYNGEE. CDR3 in DNA: TGTGCCAGCAGCCCCACCGGGGGGCCCAACTACGAGCAGTACTTC. Translation: CASSPTGGPNYEQYF.

This sequence joins TRBV3-1 and TRBJ2-1; 8 bases match TRBD2. J lost 0 bases, V lost 3 bases, and 4 bases had no gene match. Germline V CDR1 and CDR2: LGHDT, YNNKEL (reference sequence). This CDR3 has 16 amino acids. Here the CDR3 DNA reads TGTGCCAGCAGCCAGGTAGCGGGGAACTCCTACAATGAGCAGTTCTTC. It yields the protein CASSQVAGNSYNEQFF.

This rearrangement joins TRBV5-8 to TRBJ2-7; a possible D gene is TRBD2 (6 bases). The CDR3 has 15 amino acids. Trimming left V 1 base short and J 0 bases short, with 11 bases between. The germline gives CDR1 SGHTS, CDR2 YDEGEE. The CDR3 nucleotides are TGTGCCAGCAGCTTGCACGCGGGACCCTCCTACGAGCAGTACTTC. It encodes CASSLHAGPSYEQYF.